This TCR beta chain was sequenced during a study of kidney transplant recipient with SARS-CoV-2 infection. Via MiXCR, TCRdb re-called the reads, giving one row per CDR3 protein. The data contain some 220,000 distinct CDR3 sequences, under 30% of them singletons. Ten or more counts support this clonotype. Germline V gives CDR1 MRHNA, CDR2 SNTAGT. V was trimmed by 5 bases and J by 4 bases, leaving 23 bases between them. The CDR3 has 17 residues. This rearrangement joins TRBV6-4 to TRBJ1-2; D uncertain. The sequencing used a blood sample, collected at baseline and on day 111 from a kidney transplant recipient. The clonotype originates from a male patient in his thirties who had COVID-19 and was a kidney transplant recipient. Some T cells may be the graft donor's. CDR3 residues: CASSLCGSHGKTYGYTF. CDR3 in DNA: TGTGCCAGCAGTCTATGCGGCTCACACGGAAAGACCTATGGCTACACCTTC.